Listed below are T cell receptor beta chains from one sample, sequenced in a study of blood T cell repertoires in COVID-19. Libraries were prepared by immunoSEQ multiplex PCR; TCRdb keeps only in-frame clonotypes and omits some of them. The data hold approximately 200,000 clones, with less than 90% observed a single time. Sequenced material: peripheral blood. These TCRs come from a man aged 65 to 85 with acute or convalescent COVID-19. Each CDR3 is given without its conserved first and last residue. The order of the fields is V gene, J gene, CDR3 protein.

>TRBV18|TRBJ1-5
ASSLDRVRQPQH
>TRBV7-9|TRBJ2-1
ASSPSGAYNEQF
>TRBV7-9|TRBJ1-1
ASSQTLGQGEAF
>TRBV6-5|TRBJ1-2
ASRRTFNYGYT
>TRBV5-5|TRBJ2-7
ASRRGGASGAYEQY
>TRBV5-6|TRBJ1-4
ASSFYRQGAEKLF
>TRBV14|TRBJ2-7
ASSLSQGAGASYEQY
>TRBV15|TRBJ2-3
ATSRGGGWTDTQY
>TRBV4-2|TRBJ2-3
ASSQDTSGSYQY
>TRBV5-1|TRBJ1-4
ASSPQDRENEKLF
>TRBV5-1|TRBJ2-1
ASRLQSSYNEQF
>TRBV7-3|TRBJ2-1
ASSSGQPTDEQF
>TRBV15|TRBJ2-3
ATSRARGATDTQY
>TRBV19|TRBJ1-1
ATKGVNTEAF
>TRBV7-2|TRBJ2-1
ASSLLPQGVYNEQF
>TRBV10-1|TRBJ1-1
ASGTGEAF
>TRBV7-9|TRBJ2-5
ASSLREIQETQY
>TRBV29-1|TRBJ1-5
SVAGTPNQPQH
>TRBV20-1|TRBJ1-6
SASRGGVGGSPLH
>TRBV19|TRBJ1-1
ASSKQARTEAF
>TRBV5-1|TRBJ2-7
ASSQRLTSGRSEQY
>TRBV15|TRBJ2-5
ATSRSLAGETQY
>TRBV28|TRBJ2-4
ASTRTLENIQY
>TRBV18|TRBJ2-5
ASSAGAQETQY
>TRBV20-1|TRBJ2-1
SASGQGEQF
>TRBV7-9|TRBJ2-7
ASSLASSGSTHEQY
>TRBV28|TRBJ1-2
ASSLGGTGYGYT
>TRBV5-1|TRBJ2-1
ASSLGTGASYNEQF
>TRBV27|TRBJ2-1
ASSFGTSGITEQF
>TRBV6-5|TRBJ1-5
ASSIGTDSNQPQH
>TRBV19|TRBJ2-2
ASSRWNSGRDGTGELF
>TRBV11-2|TRBJ1-2
ASSLDGGQGYGYT
>TRBV5-4|TRBJ1-3
ASSLDSRVSSGNTIY
>TRBV5-4|TRBJ1-1
ASSWTDRGTEAF
>TRBV5-1|TRBJ1-3
ASRSGTGGLESSGNTIY
>TRBV7-9|TRBJ2-7
ASSLAGLATMQY
>TRBV9|TRBJ2-7
ASSPLAGAAEQY
>TRBV3-1/TRBV3-2|TRBJ1-1
ASSQGGLYTEAF
>TRBV3-1/TRBV3-2|TRBJ1-6
ASSPRTGGPNSPLH
>TRBV29-1|TRBJ2-7
SVEKAGITYEQY
>TRBV10-2|TRBJ1-2
ASTGDSYGYT
>TRBV6-2/TRBV6-3|TRBJ1-1
ASTPTGDWNTEAF
>TRBV5-1|TRBJ1-1
ASSSWTGGTEAF